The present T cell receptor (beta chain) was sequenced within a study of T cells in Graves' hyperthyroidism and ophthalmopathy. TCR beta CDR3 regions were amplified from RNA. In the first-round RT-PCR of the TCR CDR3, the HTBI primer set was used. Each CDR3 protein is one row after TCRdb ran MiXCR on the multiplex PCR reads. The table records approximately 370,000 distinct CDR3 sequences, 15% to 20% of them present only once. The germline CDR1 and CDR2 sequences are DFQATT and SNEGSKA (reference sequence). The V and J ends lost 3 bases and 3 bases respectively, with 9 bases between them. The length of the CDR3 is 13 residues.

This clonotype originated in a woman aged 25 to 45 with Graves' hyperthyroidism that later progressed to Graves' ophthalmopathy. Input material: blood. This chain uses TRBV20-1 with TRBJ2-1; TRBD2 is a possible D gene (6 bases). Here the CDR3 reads CSASGSHYNEQFF. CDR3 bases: TGCAGTGCTAGCGGGAGCCACTACAATGAGCAGTTCTTC.